Below, 16 T cell receptor beta chains from the same sample are listed, as sequenced in a study of CXCR3-negative and CXCR3-positive naive CD8 T cells. It was by 5' RACE with UMI labels that the TRB cDNA libraries were prepared. TCRdb reprocessed the 5' RACE reads, keeping one entry per CDR3 protein, no DNA. The sample has tens of thousands of distinct CDR3 sequences. Sequencing was done on a sample of memory CD8+ T cells from blood. The receptors stem from a human donor in good health. Some clones in this sample may be carry-over from other donors' samples.

The rearrangement uses TRBV2 and TRBJ1-2. Germline loops: CDR1 SNHLY, CDR2 FYNNEI. The CDR3 runs to 13 residues. CDR3 protein: CASSEVTNYGYTF.

The V gene is TRBV7-2, the J gene TRBJ2-7. This CDR3 is built from 16 residues. The V gene's germline CDR1 is SGHTA and CDR2 FQGNSA. The CDR3 loop is CASSLGQGWVRNEQYF.

The rearrangement uses TRBV4-2 and TRBJ1-1. This CDR3 spans 15 amino acids. Germline CDR1 LGHNA, CDR2 YNFKEQ. This CDR3 reads CASSQDSFADTEAFF.

The V call is TRBV3-1, the J call TRBJ2-7. The CDR3 has 13 residues. Germline V CDR1 and CDR2: LGHDT, YNNKEL (reference sequence). CDR3 protein: CASSQGLGYEQYF.

This chain links TRBV2 with TRBJ2-1. Germline CDR1 and CDR2: SNHLY and FYNNEI. The CDR3 runs to 15 residues. The CDR3 sequence is CASSESFSVRDEQFF.

This rearrangement joins TRBV3-1 to TRBJ2-1. The CDR3 is made up of 16 amino acids. CDR1 is LGHDT and CDR2 is YNNKEL in the germline V gene (reference sequence). CDR3 residues: CASSQEIGYSYNEQFF.

The V gene is TRBV27, the J gene TRBJ2-7. The germline gives CDR1 MNHEY, CDR2 SMNVEV (reference sequence). This CDR3 has 13 amino acids. CDR3 sequence: CASSWGKPYEQYF.

The rearrangement uses TRBV7-8 and TRBJ2-1; the D gene TCRdb calls, TRBD1, cannot be checked with no DNA. Germline-derived CDR1 and CDR2 are SGHVS and FQNEAQ. The length of the CDR3 is 15 residues. The CDR3 loop is CASMTGMKWGNEQFF. The full variable domain, with the rest looked up from reference TRBV7-8 and TRBJ2-1, is GAGVSQSPRYKVAKRGQDVALRCDPISGHVSLFWYQQALGQGPEFLTYFQNEAQLDKSGLPSDRFFAERPEGSVSTLKIQRTQQEDSAVYLCASMTGMKWGNEQFFGPGTRLTVL.

V usage is TRBV29-1 and J usage is TRBJ2-1; TCRdb picks TRBD1, but there is no DNA to check that call. The germline CDR1 and CDR2 sequences are SQVTM and ANQGSEA. This CDR3 region has 14 residues. CDR3 sequence reads: CSVIDRGRSNEQFF.

The rearrangement links TRBV20-1 to TRBJ2-7; TCRdb's D gene call, TRBD2, goes unchecked for lack of DNA. Germline CDR1 and CDR2: DFQATT and SNEGSKA (reference sequence). The CDR3 totals 15 residues. This CDR3 is CSATASGGDPYEQYF.

By frequency, this clonotype is medium-sized (0.01 to 0.1%). The genes are TRBV6-6 and TRBJ1-5; TCRdb reports TRBD1, a call that lacks DNA to check it against. Germline V gene data show CDR1 as MNHNY and CDR2 as SVGAGI (reference sequence). There are 18 residues in the CDR3. The CDR3 loop is CASSPQVDREWDNQPQHF.

The chain joins TRBV10-3 to TRBJ2-7; checking the TCRdb D call of TRBD2 is not possible without DNA. This CDR3 has 15 amino acids. CDR1 ENHRY and CDR2 SYGVKD come from the germline V gene. The CDR3 sequence is CAISERDRGTYEQYF.

The CDR3 is CASSLSPLAGGPHGELFF. This sequence joins TRBV7-3 and TRBJ2-2; TCRdb gives TRBD2 as the D gene, but with no DNA this cannot be confirmed. Germline lookup yields CDR1 SGHTA and CDR2 FQGTGA. The CDR3 length is 18 residues.

The J gene is TRBJ2-2, the V gene TRBV27; the TCRdb D gene call, TRBD1, has no DNA to confirm it. The CDR3 consists of 16 residues. Germline V gene sequence: CDR1 MNHEY, CDR2 SMNVEV (reference sequence). This CDR3 reads CASSLWAGFGTGELFF.

This sequence joins TRBV7-9 and TRBJ2-3; TCRdb indicates TRBD1, and absent DNA this call remains unverified. The CDR3 has 15 amino acids. Germline values: CDR1 SEHNR, CDR2 FQNEAQ (reference sequence). CDR3 protein: CASSARTGSTDTQYF.

The J gene is TRBJ1-5, the V gene TRBV6-1; TCRdb selects TRBD1, and the lack of DNA leaves this call unchecked. Germline V gives CDR1 MNHNS, CDR2 SASEGT. The CDR3 length is 16 residues. CDR3 protein: CASRTGLTDSNQPQHF.